A selection of T cell receptor beta chains follows, all from one sample in a study of shared clonotypes between healthy human individuals. TCRdb keeps only in-frame clones here, not all; method: immunoSEQ multiplex PCR. The data hold about 2.3 million clones, with about 92% observed a single time. Sequencing was done on a sample of naive CD4+ T cells from PBMCs. The receptors come from a man younger than 35 in good health. Some clones in this sample may be carry-over from other donors' samples. Both conserved end residues are part of each CDR3. A D gene is named only where the DNA matches it firmly. The size entry is marked missing in some rows and otherwise reads once, few, many or a size class.

CDR3 | DNA | J | D | size | V
CASSHGGGESYNEQFF | TGTGCCAGCAGCCACGGAGGGGGCGAGTCCTACAATGAGCAGTTCTTC | TRBJ2-1 | . | . | TRBV5-4
CASSLNGQPQHF | TGTGCCAGCAGCTTAAATGGTCAGCCCCAGCATTTT | TRBJ1-5 | . | few | TRBV7-2
CASSPTGGPGEKLFF | TGTGCCAGCAGCCCGACAGGGGGCCCTGGTGAAAAACTGTTTTTT | TRBJ1-4 | TRBD1 | . | TRBV7-3
CACDTDNSPLHF | TGTGCCTGTGATACGGATAATTCACCCCTCCACTTT | TRBJ1-6 | . | . | TRBV30
CASRTGTGQDEQYF | TGTGCCAGCAGGACCGGGACAGGGCAGGACGAGCAGTACTTC | TRBJ2-7 | TRBD1 | . | TRBV6-5
CASTRGTGNYGYTF | TGCGCCAGCACGCGCGGCACAGGCAACTATGGCTACACCTTC | TRBJ1-2 | . | once | TRBV5-1
CASSLSRAQGVGYF | TGTGCCAGCAGTTTATCCCGGGCCCAGGGGGTCGGCTATTTT | TRBJ2-3 | TRBD1 | . | TRBV28
CASSLQARGPEQYF | TGTGCCAGCAGCCTACAAGCCCGGGGACCCGAGCAGTACTTC | TRBJ2-7 | . | . | TRBV7-9
CATSRAGQSNQPQHF | TGTGCCACCAGCAGAGCCGGGCAGTCAAATCAGCCCCAGCATTTT | TRBJ1-5 | . | . | TRBV15
CASSLAHSAPEAFF | TGTGCCAGCAGCTTAGCGCACTCGGCCCCTGAAGCTTTCTTT | TRBJ1-1 | . | . | TRBV7-2
CASSPSGGRPYNEQFF | TGTGCCAGCAGCCCATCGGGCGGGAGGCCCTACAATGAGCAGTTCTTC | TRBJ2-1 | TRBD2 | . | TRBV7-2
CASSPGLAGGPDTQYF | TGTGCCAGCAGTCCCGGACTAGCGGGAGGGCCGGATACGCAGTATTTT | TRBJ2-3 | TRBD2 | . | TRBV5-4
CASSKLSYGVYNEQFF | TGTGCCAGCAGTAAACTCAGCTACGGAGTCTACAATGAGCAGTTCTTC | TRBJ2-1 | . | . | TRBV6-6
CASREGSYEQYF | TGTGCCAGCAGGGAGGGCTCCTACGAGCAGTACTTC | TRBJ2-7 | . | . | TRBV6-6
CASSQDRAVFSGNTIYF | TGTGCCAGCAGCCAAGATAGGGCAGTTTTCTCTGGAAACACCATATATTTT | TRBJ1-3 | . | . | TRBV4-2
CASSLDADTQYF | TGTGCCAGCAGCTTAGACGCAGATACGCAGTATTTT | TRBJ2-3 | . | . | TRBV11-3
CASSSRPGQNTGELFF | TGTGCCAGCAGCTCACGGCCGGGACAGAACACCGGGGAGCTGTTTTTT | TRBJ2-2 | . | . | TRBV7-2
CASSYGTGLSYEQYF | TGTGCCAGCAGCTACGGGACCGGACTCTCCTACGAGCAGTACTTC | TRBJ2-7 | . | . | TRBV7-9
CASSSNRGSNQPQHF | TGTGCCAGCAGTTCAAACAGGGGCAGTAATCAGCCCCAGCATTTT | TRBJ1-5 | TRBD1 | . | TRBV27
CASSLLPGTGTNEQFF | TGCGCCAGCAGCTTACTACCTGGGACAGGGACCAATGAGCAGTTCTTC | TRBJ2-1 | TRBD1 | . | TRBV5-1
CASSAYEGYTGELFF | TGTGCCAGCAGCGCCTACGAGGGTTACACCGGGGAGCTGTTTTTT | TRBJ2-2 | . | once | TRBV7-2
CASSLDPGQGIQPQHF | TGTGCCAGCAGCTTAGATCCAGGACAGGGGATTCAGCCCCAGCATTTT | TRBJ1-5 | TRBD1 | . | TRBV7-9
CASSIQETQYF | TGTGCCAGCAGCATCCAAGAGACCCAGTACTTC | TRBJ2-5 | . | . | TRBV7-2
CASSVISGTSLSEQYF | TGTGCCAGCAGCGTCATTAGCGGGACGTCCCTCTCCGAGCAGTACTTC | TRBJ2-7 | TRBD2 | . | TRBV9
CASSIGGRRNYGYTF | TGTGCCAGTAGTATAGGTGGAAGGAGGAACTATGGCTACACCTTC | TRBJ1-2 | . | . | TRBV19
CASSSDRDRGRVNTIYF | TGTGCCAGCAGCTCGGACCGGGACAGGGGGCGGGTGAACACCATATATTTT | TRBJ1-3 | TRBD1 | . | TRBV5-6
CASRKSRGSNYGYTF | TGTGCCAGCAGAAAAAGTCGGGGTTCTAACTATGGCTACACCTTC | TRBJ1-2 | . | . | TRBV27
CASSLLGWQGNSEQYF | TGTGCCAGCAGCTTATTAGGTTGGCAGGGAAATAGCGAGCAGTACTTC | TRBJ2-7 | . | . | TRBV7-2
CATSNRDRVSYEQYF | TGTGCCACCAGCAACCGGGACAGGGTCTCCTACGAGCAGTACTTC | TRBJ2-7 | TRBD1 | . | TRBV15
CASSEWGQSLIEQFF | TGTGCCAGCAGTGAATGGGGACAGTCGCTTATTGAGCAGTTCTTC | TRBJ2-1 | TRBD1 | once | TRBV2
CASRTTTGGGGANVLTF | TGCGCCAGCAGAACAACAACAGGGGGCGGTGGGGCCAACGTCCTGACTTTC | TRBJ2-6 | TRBD1 | . | TRBV5-1
CASSQGGTEEEKLFF | TGTGCCAGCAGTCAGGGGGGAACGGAGGAAGAAAAACTGTTTTTT | TRBJ1-4 | TRBD1 | . | TRBV28
CASTRALLALNEQFF | TGTGCCAGCACCCGAGCTCTCCTAGCACTCAATGAGCAGTTCTTC | TRBJ2-1 | . | . | TRBV7-9
CASSVVGTGLSGNTIYF | TGTGCCAGCAGCGTAGTGGGGACAGGGCTCTCTGGAAACACCATATATTTT | TRBJ1-3 | TRBD1 | . | TRBV9
CASSLARLAGGIEQFF | TGTGCCAGCAGCTTAGCGAGGCTAGCGGGAGGCATTGAGCAGTTCTTC | TRBJ2-1 | TRBD2 | . | TRBV7-2
CASSAGQGPQKLFF | TGTGCCAGCAGCGCGGGACAGGGACCACAAAAACTGTTTTTT | TRBJ1-4 | TRBD1 | few | TRBV9
CASVPPYSNQPQHF | TGTGCCAGCGTTCCGCCCTATAGCAATCAGCCCCAGCATTTT | TRBJ1-5 | . | . | TRBV28
CASSQDGGETQYF | TGTGCCAGCAGCCAAGATGGGGGGGAGACCCAGTACTTC | TRBJ2-5 | . | once | TRBV4-2
CASSRLSMGEQYF | TGTGCCAGCAGTCGACTCTCTATGGGAGAGCAGTACTTC | TRBJ2-7 | . | . | TRBV27
CASSDRGPEAFF | TGTGCCAGCAGTGACAGGGGTCCTGAAGCTTTCTTT | TRBJ1-1 | TRBD1 | . | TRBV6-6
CASSERSGANVLTF | TGTGCCAGCAGTGAGCGGTCAGGGGCCAACGTCCTGACTTTC | TRBJ2-6 | . | . | TRBV2
CASSLQVVNTEAFF | TGTGCCAGCAGCTTACAGGTCGTGAACACTGAAGCTTTCTTT | TRBJ1-1 | . | . | TRBV11-2
CASSQDRAGALNIQYF | TGCGCCAGCAGCCAAGATCGTGCGGGAGCCTTAAACATTCAGTACTTC | TRBJ2-4 | TRBD2 | . | TRBV4-3
CASSQDSYTEAFF | TGTGCCAGCAGTCAGGACAGCTACACTGAAGCTTTCTTT | TRBJ1-1 | . | . | TRBV28
CASSPDRVTYEQYF | TGTGCCAGCTCACCCGACAGGGTGACCTACGAGCAGTACTTC | TRBJ2-7 | TRBD1 | . | TRBV18
CSAGYTDTQYF | TGCAGTGCGGGCTACACAGATACGCAGTATTTT | TRBJ2-3 | . | once | TRBV20-1
CASSEGGRGFMNTEAFF | TGTGCCAGCAGCGAAGGGGGGCGAGGGTTTATGAACACTGAAGCTTTCTTT | TRBJ1-1 | . | . | TRBV5-4
CASSTGNAYNEQFF | TGTGCCAGCAGCACAGGGAACGCCTACAATGAGCAGTTCTTC | TRBJ2-1 | . | . | TRBV7-2
CASRRGTNEKLFF | TGTGCCAGCAGAAGGGGAACTAATGAAAAACTGTTTTTT | TRBJ1-4 | . | once | TRBV7-9
CASSFIGGSGPNNEQFF | TGTGCCAGCAGCTTTATCGGGGGTAGCGGCCCAAACAATGAGCAGTTCTTC | TRBJ2-1 | . | . | TRBV7-3
CSVEMFTDTQYF | TGCAGCGTTGAGATGTTCACAGATACGCAGTATTTT | TRBJ2-3 | . | . | TRBV29-1
CASSRKTSGNTIYF | TGTGCCAGCAGCCGCAAGACCTCTGGAAACACCATATATTTT | TRBJ1-3 | . | once | TRBV7-2
CASSLGLAGRSSYNEQFF | TGCGCCAGCAGCCTGGGACTAGCGGGAAGGAGCTCCTACAATGAGCAGTTCTTC | TRBJ2-1 | TRBD2 | . | TRBV5-1
CASSPGGGRSGELFF | TGTGCCAGCAGCCCCGGAGGGGGCAGGTCCGGGGAGCTGTTTTTT | TRBJ2-2 | . | once | TRBV7-2
CASSDDRETQYF | TGTGCCAGCAGTGATGATCGGGAGACCCAGTACTTC | TRBJ2-5 | . | once | TRBV2
CAISDQGALGTQYF | TGTGCCATCAGTGACCAGGGGGCGCTCGGGACCCAGTACTTC | TRBJ2-5 | TRBD1 | . | TRBV10-3
CASSRPINRNTEAFF | TGTGCCAGCTCACGGCCTATTAACAGGAACACTGAAGCTTTCTTT | TRBJ1-1 | . | . | TRBV18
CASSRWGSTDTQYF | TGTGCCAGCAGTCGTTGGGGTAGCACAGATACGCAGTATTTT | TRBJ2-3 | . | . | TRBV28
CASHFRGEETQYF | TGTGCCAGCCACTTCAGGGGCGAAGAGACCCAGTACTTC | TRBJ2-5 | . | . | TRBV5-5
CASSSSEGGNQPQHF | TGTGCCAGCAGTTCCTCAGAGGGCGGCAATCAGCCCCAGCATTTT | TRBJ1-5 | . | . | TRBV28